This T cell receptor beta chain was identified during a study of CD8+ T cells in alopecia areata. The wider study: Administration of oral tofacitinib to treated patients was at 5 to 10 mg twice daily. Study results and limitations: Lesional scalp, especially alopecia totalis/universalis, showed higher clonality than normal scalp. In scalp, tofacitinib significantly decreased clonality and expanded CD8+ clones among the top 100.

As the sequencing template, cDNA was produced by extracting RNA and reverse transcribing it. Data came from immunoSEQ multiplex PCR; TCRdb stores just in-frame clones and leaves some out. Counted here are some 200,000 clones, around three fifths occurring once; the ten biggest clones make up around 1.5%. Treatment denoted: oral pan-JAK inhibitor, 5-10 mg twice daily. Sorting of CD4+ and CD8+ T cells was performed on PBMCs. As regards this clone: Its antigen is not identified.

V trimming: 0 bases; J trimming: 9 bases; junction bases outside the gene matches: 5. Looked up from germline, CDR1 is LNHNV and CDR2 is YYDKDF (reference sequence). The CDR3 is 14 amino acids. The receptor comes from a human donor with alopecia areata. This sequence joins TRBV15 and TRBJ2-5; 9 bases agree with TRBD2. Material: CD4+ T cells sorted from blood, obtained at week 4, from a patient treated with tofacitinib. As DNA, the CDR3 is TGTGCCACCAGCAGAGAGGCAGCGGGGGGCTCCCAGTACTTC. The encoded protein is CATSREAAGGSQYF.